This is a list of T cell receptor beta chains from one sample in a study of response to subunit inactivated influenza vaccine. TCRdb analysed the RT-PCR reads with MiXCR anew, one entry per CDR3 protein. The table records hundreds of thousands of distinct CDR3 sequences, roughly 13% of them present only once. The source was PBMCs from blood, collected more than 35 days after vaccination. Receptors were obtained from a man between 50 and 59 years old who received an inactivated influenza vaccine. The CDR3 runs from the conserved cysteine through the conserved F or W. Fields, in order: V gene, D gene, clone size, J gene, CDR3 DNA, CDR3 protein. The D gene is left open where the match is weak. Where a row states a size, it is once, few, many or the class of an expanded clone; other rows omit it.

TRBV29-1	NA	many	TRBJ2-3	TGCAGCGTTGAATTAATCACAGATACGCAGTATTTT	CSVELITDTQYF
TRBV5-5	NA	few	TRBJ2-7	TGTGCCAGCAGCCCCTTCCAAGGCGAGCAGTACTTC	CASSPFQGEQYF
TRBV6-1	NA	few	TRBJ1-4	TGTGCCAGCAGAACCACACAGGGTTGGGCTGAAAAACTGTTTTTT	CASRTTQGWAEKLFF
TRBV29-1	NA	many	TRBJ2-7	TGCAGCGTTTCTACAGGGCACTACGAGCAGTACTTC	CSVSTGHYEQYF
TRBV4-3	TRBD2	NA	TRBJ2-1	TGCGCCAGCCGCCAAGCGGTAAGCGGGACGCTAGGCAATGAGCAGTTCTTC	CASRQAVSGTLGNEQFF
TRBV5-1	NA	few	TRBJ1-2	TGCGCCAGCAGCTTGGAAGGACATGGCTACACCTTC	CASSLEGHGYTF
TRBV5-1	TRBD1	many	TRBJ1-5	TGCGCCAGCAGCCGGGACAGGGATCAGCCCCAGCATTTT	CASSRDRDQPQHF
TRBV20-1	TRBD1	NA	TRBJ1-5	TGCAGTGCCTCGGACAGGGGGCGCCCCGGCAATCAGCCCCAGCATTTT	CSASDRGRPGNQPQHF
TRBV20-1	TRBD2	NA	TRBJ2-3	TGCAGTGCTGACCCGGACTGGACTAGCGGGAGCGGTTTTACAGATACGCAGTATTTT	CSADPDWTSGSGFTDTQYF
TRBV29-1	NA	NA	TRBJ2-2	TGCAGCGCCGAGATGGCGGGGCAGACGAACACCGGGGAGCTGTTTTTT	CSAEMAGQTNTGELFF
TRBV20-1	NA	NA	TRBJ1-5	TGCAGTGCTAGAAGGGCGGCTAATCAGCCCCAGCATTTT	CSARRAANQPQHF
TRBV5-1	TRBD2	many	TRBJ2-3	TGCGCCAGCAGCTTGGAGCGGGGGAGCACAGATACGCAGTATTTT	CASSLERGSTDTQYF
TRBV7-2	TRBD2	few	TRBJ2-7	TGTGCCAGCAGCTTCGAACGGGGGGGCCACGAGCAGTACTTC	CASSFERGGHEQYF
TRBV20-1	TRBD2	few	TRBJ2-5	TGCAGTGCTCGTACCCTTTCTAGCGGCCAAGAGACCCAGTACTTC	CSARTLSSGQETQYF
TRBV5-5	NA	many	TRBJ1-2	TGTGCCAGCAGTTCTGGAGGGAGGGACTATGGCTACACCTTC	CASSSGGRDYGYTF
TRBV11-1	TRBD2	NA	TRBJ2-7	TGTGCCAGCAGAGCGGGAATAACCTACGAGCAGTACTTC	CASRAGITYEQYF
TRBV7-3	NA	NA	TRBJ2-1	TGTGCCAGCAGCTCCTCAGGGGCTAGAACCTACAATGAGCAGTTCTTC	CASSSSGARTYNEQFF
TRBV6-2/TRBV6-3	TRBD1	few	TRBJ1-5	TGTGCCAGCAGTTACTCCTTGGGACAGGGTTGGAGCAATCAGCCCCAGCATTTT	CASSYSLGQGWSNQPQHF
TRBV4-2	NA	few	TRBJ2-5	TGTGCCAGCAGCCAAGGGGCCAAGACGGGGGAGACCCAGTACTTC	CASSQGAKTGETQYF
TRBV14	TRBD1	NA	TRBJ2-7	TGTGCCAGCAGCCAAAGGGGGCTCCACGAGCAGTACTTC	CASSQRGLHEQYF
TRBV4-3	NA	few	TRBJ1-5	TGCGCCAGCAGCCAAGATCTAGGCAGGGTGGGTCAGCCCCAGCATTTT	CASSQDLGRVGQPQHF
TRBV30	NA	NA	TRBJ2-7	TGTGCCTGGAGGGGATTATCCTACGAGCAGTACTTC	CAWRGLSYEQYF
TRBV5-1	NA	few	TRBJ2-1	TGCGCCAGCAGCTTGGAGCCTCAAGGGGGGGACAATGAGCAGTTCTTC	CASSLEPQGGDNEQFF
TRBV14	TRBD1	NA	TRBJ2-1	TGTGCCAGCAGCCAAGTACCTACAGGGACAGGAGAGCAGTTCTTC	CASSQVPTGTGEQFF
TRBV6-6	NA	NA	TRBJ2-7	TGTGCCAGCAGTTACGGAGACTTCTTGTACTTC	CASSYGDFLYF
TRBV6-2/TRBV6-3	TRBD1	few	TRBJ1-5	TGTGCCAGCAGCGGACAGGGCTTAGGTCAGCCCCAGCATTTT	CASSGQGLGQPQHF